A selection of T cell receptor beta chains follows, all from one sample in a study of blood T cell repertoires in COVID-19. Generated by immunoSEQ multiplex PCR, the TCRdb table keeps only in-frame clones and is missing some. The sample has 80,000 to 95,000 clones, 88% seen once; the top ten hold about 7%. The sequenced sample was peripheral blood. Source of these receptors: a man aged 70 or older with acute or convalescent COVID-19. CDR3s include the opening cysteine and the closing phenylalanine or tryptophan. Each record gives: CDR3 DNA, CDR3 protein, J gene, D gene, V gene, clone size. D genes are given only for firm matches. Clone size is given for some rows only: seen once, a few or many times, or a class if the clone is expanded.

DNA: TGCGCCAGCAGCCCTGGACAGGAGCAGTACTTC
CDR3: CASSPGQEQYF
J: TRBJ2-7
D: .
V: TRBV5-1
size: .

DNA: TGTGCCAGCAGCCTCTCGACAGCATCTAATGAAAAACTGTTTTTT
CDR3: CASSLSTASNEKLFF
J: TRBJ1-4
D: .
V: TRBV7-9
size: .

DNA: TGCAGCGTTGCCGGGACTAGCACAACCTACAATGAGCAGTTCTTC
CDR3: CSVAGTSTTYNEQFF
J: TRBJ2-1
D: TRBD2
V: TRBV29-1
size: once

DNA: TGCGCCAGCAGCTTAAACCCGGGACAGCCGAATGAAAAACTGTTTTTT
CDR3: CASSLNPGQPNEKLFF
J: TRBJ1-4
D: TRBD1
V: TRBV5-1
size: .

DNA: TGTGCCAGCAGACCGACTAGCGGGAGGGGTAATGAGCAGTTCTTC
CDR3: CASRPTSGRGNEQFF
J: TRBJ2-1
D: TRBD2
V: TRBV6-5
size: .

DNA: TGTGCCAGCAGCTTGGACACAGGGTGGGGCTACACCTTC
CDR3: CASSLDTGWGYTF
J: TRBJ1-2
D: .
V: TRBV5-4
size: .

DNA: TGTGCCAGCAGCTTGATATCAGAAGGGGGAAGGGGCTACACCTTC
CDR3: CASSLISEGGRGYTF
J: TRBJ1-2
D: .
V: TRBV5-4
size: .

DNA: TGCGCCAGCGGCGGGGCTAGATGGGGCTACGAGCAGTACTTC
CDR3: CASGGARWGYEQYF
J: TRBJ2-7
D: .
V: TRBV5-1
size: .

DNA: TGCGCCAGCAGCCCTCCCCGGAGCTCCTATAATTCACCCCTCCACTTT
CDR3: CASSPPRSSYNSPLHF
J: TRBJ1-6
D: .
V: TRBV4-1
size: .

DNA: TGTGCCAGCAGCCGGGACTATCTCTACGAGCAGTACTTC
CDR3: CASSRDYLYEQYF
J: TRBJ2-7
D: TRBD2
V: TRBV5-4
size: .

DNA: TGTGCCAGCAGCGTAGACGGGAACACTAACTATGGCTACACCTTC
CDR3: CASSVDGNTNYGYTF
J: TRBJ1-2
D: .
V: TRBV9
size: .

DNA: TGTGCCAGCAGCTCCCCAGCTATGAGGGGGTACGAGCAGTACTTC
CDR3: CASSSPAMRGYEQYF
J: TRBJ2-7
D: .
V: TRBV11-2
size: .

DNA: TGTGCCAGCAGCTCAATACGTTGGGTAGACTCAATTGAAGCTTTCTTT
CDR3: CASSSIRWVDSIEAFF
J: TRBJ1-1
D: .
V: TRBV11-2
size: .

DNA: TGTGCCAGCAGTTTAGTCTCGGAGGGCCAGCCCCAGCATTTT
CDR3: CASSLVSEGQPQHF
J: TRBJ1-5
D: .
V: TRBV28
size: once

DNA: TGTGCCAGCAGCCCCAGAGCTACTAGCGGGCGGAACAATGAGCAGTTCTTC
CDR3: CASSPRATSGRNNEQFF
J: TRBJ2-1
D: TRBD2
V: TRBV7-2
size: once

DNA: TGTGCCAGCAGTAAAAGGACAGGGTCTTTTTCACCCCTCCACTTT
CDR3: CASSKRTGSFSPLHF
J: TRBJ1-6
D: TRBD1
V: TRBV27
size: .

DNA: TGTGCCAGTAGTATGGCCCTAGCAAGTTCGTACGAGCAGTACTTC
CDR3: CASSMALASSYEQYF
J: TRBJ2-7
D: .
V: TRBV19
size: .

DNA: TGCGCCAGCAGCCAAGAAAGGACAGGCCTAGGATTTGGCTATGGCTACACCTTC
CDR3: CASSQERTGLGFGYGYTF
J: TRBJ1-2
D: TRBD1
V: TRBV4-3
size: once

DNA: TGTGCCAGCAGCCTCCGGGTACTAGCGCCCTCGAACACCGGGGAGCTGTTTTTT
CDR3: CASSLRVLAPSNTGELFF
J: TRBJ2-2
D: .
V: TRBV21-1
size: once

DNA: TGCGCCAGCAGCTTTTCAGGGGCGAATTCACCCCTCCACTTT
CDR3: CASSFSGANSPLHF
J: TRBJ1-6
D: .
V: TRBV5-1
size: once

DNA: TGTGCCAGCAGCACCGGGACAGGGCCCGGAAACACCATATATTTT
CDR3: CASSTGTGPGNTIYF
J: TRBJ1-3
D: TRBD1
V: TRBV7-7
size: .

DNA: TGCGCCAGCAGCTTGAGACAGGACACCGGGGAGCTGTTTTTT
CDR3: CASSLRQDTGELFF
J: TRBJ2-2
D: .
V: TRBV5-1
size: .

DNA: TGTGCCTGGAGTACACAGGCTGTGGGCACTGAAGCTTTCTTT
CDR3: CAWSTQAVGTEAFF
J: TRBJ1-1
D: .
V: TRBV30
size: .

DNA: TGTGCCAGCAGCCGCCCGGGACAGACTTACGAGCAGTACTTC
CDR3: CASSRPGQTYEQYF
J: TRBJ2-7
D: TRBD1
V: TRBV3-1/TRBV3-2
size: .

DNA: TGCGCCAGCAGCCAAGAGCTACGGGGGTACTACGAGCAGTACTTC
CDR3: CASSQELRGYYEQYF
J: TRBJ2-7
D: .
V: TRBV4-3
size: .

DNA: TGTGCCAGCACCCCTCGGGGTTGGGCAGATACGCAGTATTTT
CDR3: CASTPRGWADTQYF
J: TRBJ2-3
D: .
V: TRBV28
size: .

DNA: TGTGCCATCAAGGCAGGGGATATTGAGACCCAGTACTTC
CDR3: CAIKAGDIETQYF
J: TRBJ2-5
D: .
V: TRBV10-3
size: .

DNA: TGTGCCAGCAGCCCTGCCGGGACAGAAAGTTACTATGGCTACACCTTC
CDR3: CASSPAGTESYYGYTF
J: TRBJ1-2
D: TRBD1
V: TRBV7-2
size: .

DNA: TGTGCCAGCAGCCAAGGGCAGGGTTCCGGAAACACCATATATTTT
CDR3: CASSQGQGSGNTIYF
J: TRBJ1-3
D: .
V: TRBV3-1/TRBV3-2
size: .

DNA: TGTGCCAGCAGGGGACTAGATACGCAGTATTTT
CDR3: CASRGLDTQYF
J: TRBJ2-3
D: .
V: TRBV2
size: .

DNA: TGCGCCAGCAGCCAAGAACCCCCGACAGGGGCCTCCTACGAGCAGTACTTC
CDR3: CASSQEPPTGASYEQYF
J: TRBJ2-7
D: TRBD1
V: TRBV4-1
size: .

DNA: TGTGCCAGCAGTTACTCAGGGGGCTATGGCTACACCTTC
CDR3: CASSYSGGYGYTF
J: TRBJ1-2
D: .
V: TRBV6-5
size: .

DNA: TGTGCCAGCTCACCATTGTCTCTGAACACTGAAGCTTTCTTT
CDR3: CASSPLSLNTEAFF
J: TRBJ1-1
D: .
V: TRBV18
size: few

DNA: TGCGCCAGCAGCTTGGAGGGACAGGGACGCTACTCCTATAATTCACCCCTCCACTTT
CDR3: CASSLEGQGRYSYNSPLHF
J: TRBJ1-6
D: TRBD1
V: TRBV5-1
size: .

DNA: TGTGCCAGCAGCTTAGACAGGGTGATTACCTACGAGCAGTACTTC
CDR3: CASSLDRVITYEQYF
J: TRBJ2-7
D: .
V: TRBV11-2
size: .

DNA: TGCGCCAGCAGCCCGGGACTAGCGGGGACCCGCTCCTACAATGAGCAGTTCTTC
CDR3: CASSPGLAGTRSYNEQFF
J: TRBJ2-1
D: TRBD2
V: TRBV5-1
size: .

DNA: TGCGCCAGCACCAGGACGGGGGATATGAACACTGAAGCTTTCTTT
CDR3: CASTRTGDMNTEAFF
J: TRBJ1-1
D: .
V: TRBV5-1
size: .

DNA: TGTGCCAGCAGTTTGCAGGGGATGCTTGTAGCTTTCTTT
CDR3: CASSLQGMLVAFF
J: TRBJ1-1
D: .
V: TRBV6-6
size: .

DNA: TGCGCCAGCAGCCTGGGGGGGACAGATCAAGAGACCCAGTACTTC
CDR3: CASSLGGTDQETQYF
J: TRBJ2-5
D: .
V: TRBV5-1
size: .

DNA: TGTGCCAGCAGCTCACTAGCGGGAGCTTGGAATGAGCAGTTCTTC
CDR3: CASSSLAGAWNEQFF
J: TRBJ2-1
D: TRBD2
V: TRBV11-2
size: few

DNA: TGTGCCATCAGTGAGCTGGGACAGGGGAAGTCCTACGAGCAGTACTTC
CDR3: CAISELGQGKSYEQYF
J: TRBJ2-7
D: TRBD1
V: TRBV10-3
size: .

DNA: TGTGCCAGCTCACCGACTAGCGGGGCCCCTGGCGAGCAGTTCTTC
CDR3: CASSPTSGAPGEQFF
J: TRBJ2-1
D: TRBD2
V: TRBV18
size: .

DNA: TGTGCCAGCAGCGTGGGACAAATAGCGCATTCACCCCTCCACTTT
CDR3: CASSVGQIAHSPLHF
J: TRBJ1-6
D: .
V: TRBV9
size: .

DNA: TGTGCCAGCAGCTTACGGGACAGCCAAGCTTTCTTT
CDR3: CASSLRDSQAFF
J: TRBJ1-1
D: TRBD1
V: TRBV5-6
size: once

DNA: TGTGCCAGCAGTTACTCGGCGTTCGGGCGGGGGGCCCAAGAGACCCAGTACTTC
CDR3: CASSYSAFGRGAQETQYF
J: TRBJ2-5
D: TRBD2
V: TRBV6-2/TRBV6-3
size: few

DNA: TGTGCCAGCAGTCCCCTCCCGACAGCCCCCTACAATGAGCAGTTCTTC
CDR3: CASSPLPTAPYNEQFF
J: TRBJ2-1
D: .
V: TRBV27
size: .

DNA: TGTGCCAGCAGTTCACGCCGGACTGGGCGGAACTACGAGCAGTACTTC
CDR3: CASSSRRTGRNYEQYF
J: TRBJ2-7
D: .
V: TRBV27
size: .

DNA: TGTGCCAGCAGCCATTCCTTTAGGACAGGGGGATACGAGCAGTACTTC
CDR3: CASSHSFRTGGYEQYF
J: TRBJ2-7
D: TRBD1
V: TRBV28
size: .

DNA: TGCGCCAGCAGCCAAGACGGACTAGCGACCCCCCAGCAGTACTTC
CDR3: CASSQDGLATPQQYF
J: TRBJ2-7
D: TRBD2
V: TRBV4-1
size: .

DNA: TGCGCCAGCAGCTTGGGTGGGACAGGGCCAGGCTACACCTTC
CDR3: CASSLGGTGPGYTF
J: TRBJ1-2
D: TRBD1
V: TRBV5-1
size: few

DNA: TGTGCCAGCAGTGGGGGGGGAAGCAATCAGCCCCAGCATTTT
CDR3: CASSGGGSNQPQHF
J: TRBJ1-5
D: .
V: TRBV2
size: .

DNA: TGTGCCACTGCGACAGCCACTAATGAAAAACTGTTTTTT
CDR3: CATATATNEKLFF
J: TRBJ1-4
D: .
V: TRBV27
size: .

DNA: TGTGCCAGCAGCTTATATGGCGGAAGGACAGAAGTTAATCAGCCCCAGCATTTT
CDR3: CASSLYGGRTEVNQPQHF
J: TRBJ1-5
D: .
V: TRBV7-9
size: .

DNA: TGTGCCATCAGTGGTACAGGGGTCGGTGGAAACACCATATATTTT
CDR3: CAISGTGVGGNTIYF
J: TRBJ1-3
D: TRBD1
V: TRBV10-3
size: .

DNA: TGTGCCAGCAGCCCAACGACAGCCTACACCGGGGAGCTGTTTTTT
CDR3: CASSPTTAYTGELFF
J: TRBJ2-2
D: .
V: TRBV6-2/TRBV6-3
size: .

DNA: TGTGCCAGCAGTTTACCGGGACTAGCGGGGGACAATGAGCAGTTCTTC
CDR3: CASSLPGLAGDNEQFF
J: TRBJ2-1
D: TRBD2
V: TRBV28
size: .